This is a list of T cell receptor beta chains from one sample in a study of early T cells in non-severe SARS-CoV-2 infection. TCRdb ran MiXCR on the 5' RACE reads and lists one entry per CDR3 protein. The sample consists of nearly 90,000 distinct CDR3 sequences, under 15% of them appearing once. Specimen: whole blood. Source of these receptors: an adult who was a healthcare worker with PCR-confirmed SARS-CoV-2 infection or an uninfected control (not recorded which). The CDR3 runs from the conserved cysteine through the conserved F or W. D genes are given only for firm matches. A row's size may be missing; if present it is once, few, many or a size class.

d_call	clone_size	v_call	j_call	cdr3_nt	cdr3_aa
NA	many	TRBV7-6	TRBJ2-7	TGTGCCAGCAGCTTAAGTGGGGGAGCGGACCAGTACTTC	CASSLSGGADQYF
NA	NA	TRBV3-1	TRBJ1-2	TGTGCCAGCAGCCAAGACCTAACGGGCAGCCGAAATGGCTACACCTTC	CASSQDLTGSRNGYTF
NA	few	TRBV5-5	TRBJ2-3	TGTGCCAGCAGCTTGCAGTTAGGGGGTCTTAGCACAGATACGCAGTATTTT	CASSLQLGGLSTDTQYF
NA	NA	TRBV18	TRBJ2-1	TGTGCCAGCTCACCTGCTCGGGTAACGAGGAATGAGCAGTTCTTC	CASSPARVTRNEQFF
TRBD2	many	TRBV7-6	TRBJ2-7	TGTGCCAGCAGCTTAAGCGGGAGGGCCAACTCCTACGAGCAGTACTTC	CASSLSGRANSYEQYF
TRBD1	once	TRBV6-2/TRBV6-3	TRBJ2-7	TGTGCCAGCAGTCTACAGGGGACCCCCTACGAGCAGTACTTC	CASSLQGTPYEQYF
NA	NA	TRBV18	TRBJ2-1	TGTGCCAGCTCACCGAACCCGTTGTGGGACACAAACAATGAGCAGTTCTTC	CASSPNPLWDTNNEQFF
TRBD2	few	TRBV6-4	TRBJ2-1	TGTGCCAGCAGTCCGACTAGCGGGAGTAACAATGAGCAGTTCTTC	CASSPTSGSNNEQFF
NA	many	TRBV13	TRBJ2-1	TGTGCCAGCAGCTTTACCGGCTACTCCTACAATGAGCAGTTCTTC	CASSFTGYSYNEQFF
NA	few	TRBV2	TRBJ2-2	TGTGCCAGTAGAACCGACCGAAAGATGTTTTTT	CASRTDRKMFF
TRBD1	few	TRBV3-1	TRBJ2-2	TGTGCCAGCACCCCCCCCCGGGGACAGGGGTCCACCGGGGAGCTGTTTTTT	CASTPPRGQGSTGELFF
NA	NA	TRBV11-2	TRBJ2-7	TGTGCCAGCAGCTTAAGACGTCACTACGAGCAGTACTTC	CASSLRRHYEQYF
TRBD2	NA	TRBV7-2	TRBJ2-5	TGTGCCAGCAGCTTAGCGCTAGGACTAGCGGAAGAGACCCAGTACTTC	CASSLALGLAEETQYF
NA	few	TRBV7-7	TRBJ2-5	TGTGCCAGCAGCTTATCAGGTGACCAAGAGACCCAGTACTTC	CASSLSGDQETQYF
NA	few	TRBV6-5	TRBJ1-5	TGTGCCAGCAGTTACGGACAGCACAATCAGCCCCAGCATTTT	CASSYGQHNQPQHF
NA	many	TRBV7-2	TRBJ1-1	TGTGCCAGCAGCTTCACCGGGACAGAAGCTTTCTTT	CASSFTGTEAFF
NA	few	TRBV3-1	TRBJ2-7	TGTGCCAGCAGGCAGCTGGCGGCAGGGGGGACCTACGAGCAGTACTTC	CASRQLAAGGTYEQYF
TRBD1	many	TRBV27	TRBJ2-7	TGTGCCAGCAGTTTATCCCGGGACAGGGGTTACGAGCAGTACTTC	CASSLSRDRGYEQYF
NA	NA	TRBV30	TRBJ1-1	TGTGCCTGGAAAGACGGGATGAACACTGAAGCTTTCTTT	CAWKDGMNTEAFF
NA	NA	TRBV21-1	TRBJ2-5	TGTGCCAGCAGCCAAGACAGGGGGCTACCGGAGACCCAGTACTTC	CASSQDRGLPETQYF
TRBD2	few	TRBV7-6	TRBJ2-1	TGTGCCAGCAGCTTATCGTTGACTAGCGGGAGGGGTGAGCAGTTCTTC	CASSLSLTSGRGEQFF
TRBD2	few	TRBV12-3/TRBV12-4	TRBJ2-3	TGTGCCAGCAGTTTTCCACAGCGGCTAGCGGGAGGCCAATTTGATCGGGATACGCAGTATTTT	CASSFPQRLAGGQFDRDTQYF
NA	NA	TRBV7-6	TRBJ2-7	TGTGCCAGCAGCATTGAGTCAGGCCATACGTACGAGCAGTACTTC	CASSIESGHTYEQYF
NA	many	TRBV7-8	TRBJ2-5	TGTGCCAGCAGCCCCCAGCTAGCGCTATCTCAAGAGACCCAGTACTTC	CASSPQLALSQETQYF
NA	many	TRBV14	TRBJ2-1	TGTGCCAGCAGCCCCGGAGTCATCTCCTACAATGAGCAGTTCTTC	CASSPGVISYNEQFF
NA	NA	TRBV2	TRBJ1-1	TGTGCCACCGCCTTGAACACTGAAGCTTTCTTT	CATALNTEAFF
NA	few	TRBV5-1	TRBJ2-2	TGCGCCAGCAGCCCACCAGGCCTTAGAAGCCGGCGGGCCGGGGAGCTGTTTTTT	CASSPPGLRSRRAGELFF
NA	few	TRBV27	TRBJ2-7	TGTGCCAGCAGTTCGCCCCTCTACGAGCAGTACTTC	CASSSPLYEQYF
TRBD1	NA	TRBV28	TRBJ1-5	TGTGCCAGCAGCCTAGGGACAGGGGGTTTTCAGCCCCAGCATTTT	CASSLGTGGFQPQHF
TRBD2	NA	TRBV7-2	TRBJ2-1	TGTGCCAGCAGCTCCGGGACTAGGTCCTACAATGAGCAGTTCTTC	CASSSGTRSYNEQFF
NA	NA	TRBV5-8	TRBJ2-2	TGTGCCAGCAGCTTCACAGGTTCTACCGGGGAGCTGTTTTTT	CASSFTGSTGELFF
NA	few	TRBV27	TRBJ2-7	TGTGCCAGCAGTTCTCTGGGCACACTAGTATACTACGAGCAGTACTTC	CASSSLGTLVYYEQYF
TRBD2	few	TRBV10-3	TRBJ2-7	TGTGCCACCCGACTAGCGGGAGGGTACGAGCAGTACTTC	CATRLAGGYEQYF
NA	many	TRBV29-1	TRBJ2-1	TGCAGCGTTGAGTCGCCAGCCGAAAGCTCCTACAATGAGCAGTTCTTC	CSVESPAESSYNEQFF
TRBD2	NA	TRBV5-1	TRBJ2-1	TGCGCCAGCAGGCCTTCGGGAGGTTCCTACAATGAGCAGTTCTTC	CASRPSGGSYNEQFF
NA	few	TRBV20-1	TRBJ1-1	TGCAGTGCTAGAGATCCCACTGAAGCTTTCTTT	CSARDPTEAFF
NA	few	TRBV20-1	TRBJ2-1	TGCAGTGCCCCCCCGGGGCAAAGCTCCTACAATGAGCAGTTCTTC	CSAPPGQSSYNEQFF
NA	few	TRBV5-5	TRBJ1-3	TGTGCCAGCAGCTTGGCCCAGGGAAACACCATATATTTT	CASSLAQGNTIYF
TRBD2	many	TRBV5-6	TRBJ2-7	TGTGCCAGCAGCTTTGGACTAGCGGGAGTCTTATCCTACGAGCAGTACTTC	CASSFGLAGVLSYEQYF
NA	many	TRBV12-3/TRBV12-4	TRBJ2-7	TGTGCCAGCAGTTTTGGACACACCTACGAGCAGTACTTC	CASSFGHTYEQYF
NA	few	TRBV6-1	TRBJ2-7	TGTGCCAGCAGTGTCACTAGTAAGGCCTACGAGCAGTACTTC	CASSVTSKAYEQYF
NA	few	TRBV9	TRBJ1-6	TGTGCCAGCAGCGTAAGGTCGGGGGAAGGATCACCCCTCCACTTT	CASSVRSGEGSPLHF
NA	few	TRBV27	TRBJ1-2	TGTGCCAGCAGTCGAGGACGTTGGGCTAACTATGGCTACACCTTC	CASSRGRWANYGYTF
NA	once	TRBV29-1	TRBJ2-5	TGCAGCGTGGTACAGGGAGAGACCCAGTACTTC	CSVVQGETQYF